This T cell receptor (beta chain) is from a study of T cell responses to AZD1222 COVID-19 vaccine. Data came from immunoSEQ multiplex PCR; TCRdb stores just in-frame clones and leaves some out. The sample includes some 200,000 clones, roughly 92% of them seen just once. The CDR3 is 13 residues long. The V end was cut by 4 bases, the J end by 6 bases, with 11 bases between. Germline V CDR1 and CDR2: MNHEY, SVGAGI. Comments on this clone: The sample contains more than one DNA sequence encoding this CDR3.

V gene TRBV6-5 combines with J gene TRBJ2-3, with unresolved D. Sample: peripheral blood, taken 28 days after the second AZD1222 dose. This clonotype was obtained from an adult who received the AZD1222 COVID-19 vaccine. Here the CDR3 DNA reads TGTGCCAGCAGTTCCCCGGTGCGCGATACGCAGTATTTT. Translating gives CASSSPVRDTQYF.